This T cell receptor (beta chain) came from a study of T cell responses to AZD1222 COVID-19 vaccine. Overall study findings and caveats: Repertoires in all cases were sampled only once the peak T cell response had passed. White British people made up most donors, females outnumbered males, and clonal diversity was possibly underestimated. Nearly half of spike-specific TCRs reportedly target unmutated variant regions. CD4 TCRs linked to vaccination spanned spike, dominating at 160-218 and 743-854.

The CDR3 totals 14 residues. V shed 3 bases and J shed 5 bases, with 14 bases lying between them. Germline V CDR1 and CDR2: GTSNPN, SVGIG (reference sequence). Here immunoSEQ multiplex PCR was the method, and the copy in TCRdb shows in-frame clones only, minus some. The table records about 200,000 clones, over 85% of them present only once. On this clone itself: The antigen is unknown.

This TCR was recovered from an adult who received the MenACWY meningococcal vaccine as a control. The chain combines TRBV30 with TRBJ1-5, with a tentative D call TRBD1 (6 bases). The sample consisted of peripheral blood, taken 28 days after the second dose of the MenACWY control vaccine. Written as DNA, the CDR3 is TGTGCCTGGAGGGGATCAGGGGACCATCAGCCCCAGCATTTT. This sequence encodes CAWRGSGDHQPQHF.